These 18 T cell receptor beta chains originate from one sample sequenced in a study of T cells in Graves' hyperthyroidism and ophthalmopathy. Amplified TCR beta CDR3 regions derived from RNA transcripts. TCR CDR3 underwent first-round RT-PCR with the HTBI primer set. TCRdb called the multiplex PCR reads again in MiXCR, with one record for every CDR3 protein. This sample has a few hundred thousand distinct CDR3 sequences, with less than 25% found just once. Sequenced: blood. Receptors originate from a man younger than 30 with Graves' hyperthyroidism.

At least ten counts were recorded for this clonotype. V gene TRBV5-4 combines with J gene TRBJ2-7; D is undetermined. Germline V CDR1 and CDR2: SGHNT, YYREEE (reference sequence). This CDR3 is built from 14 residues. Trimming took 0 bases from V and 2 from J, leaving 9 bases between them. In DNA, the CDR3 is TGTGCCAGCAGCTTGGGCGGTCGAACCTACGAGCAGTACTTC. Amino acids: CASSLGGRTYEQYF. Drawing the rest from reference TRBV5-4 and TRBJ2-7, the complete variable domain is ETGVTQSPTHLIKTRGQQVTLRCSSQSGHNTVSWYQQALGQGPQFIFQYYREEENGRGNFPPRFSGLQFPNYSSELNVNALELDDSALYLCASSLGGRTYEQYFGPGTRLTVT.

At least ten counts were recorded for this clonotype. This chain uses TRBV11-2 with TRBJ2-5; 11 bases line up with TRBD1. CDR1 is SGHAT and CDR2 is FQNNGV in the germline V gene. J was trimmed by 5 bases and V by 5 bases; bases with no gene match: 10. The CDR3 totals 16 residues. This chain's CDR3 is CASSPRTGGGSETQYF. The CDR3 coding sequence is TGTGCCAGCAGCCCACGGACAGGGGGCGGTTCGGAGACCCAGTACTTC.

The V and J genes are TRBV5-1 and TRBJ2-7; D is unclear. Trimming pared 0 bases from V and 2 bases from J, leaving 12 bases between. The CDR3 loop spans 15 amino acids. Germline loops: CDR1 SGHRS, CDR2 YFSETQ. The CDR3 region is CASSLGAGRTYEQYF. The CDR3 DNA sequence: TGCGCCAGCAGCTTGGGCGCAGGCCGAACCTACGAGCAGTACTTC.

This clonotype was recorded a few times. This chain connects TRBV5-5 to TRBJ2-7, with TRBD1 matching over 10 bases. Losses at the gene ends were 0 bases for V and 4 bases for J; bases not matched to a gene: 7. The CDR3 spans 16 residues. Per germline, CDR1 SGHKS and CDR2 YYEKEE (reference sequence). The CDR3 region is CASSLGSWTGGYEQYF. The CDR3 DNA sequence: TGTGCCAGCAGCTTGGGTTCGTGGACAGGGGGATACGAGCAGTACTTC. Looking up the rest from reference TRBV5-5 and TRBJ2-7 gives the full variable domain: DAGVTQSPTHLIKTRGQQVTLRCSPISGHKSVSWYQQVLGQGPQFIFQYYEKEERGRGNFPDRFSARQFPNYSSELNVNALLLGDSALYLCASSLGSWTGGYEQYFGPGTRLTVT.

This clonotype is a singleton in its sample. This chain links TRBV5-1 with TRBJ2-3; 9 bases agree with TRBD2. Germline CDR1 reads SGHRS; CDR2 reads YFSETQ. CDR3 length: 14 amino acids. V dropped 0 bases and J dropped 8; count of bases not matched to a gene: 4. The CDR3 bases are TGCGCCAGCAGCTTGGGACTAGCGGAGGCTACGCAGTATTTT. This sequence encodes CASSLGLAEATQYF.

This clonotype appeared many times. This chain uses TRBV20-1 with TRBJ2-6, with 10 bases lining up with TRBD2. Germline CDR1 DFQATT, CDR2 SNEGSKA (reference sequence). The CDR3 contains 16 residues. V gave up 1 base and J gave up 2 bases; unmatched junction bases: 2. For the CDR3, the DNA is TGCAGTGCTAGAGTCCTAGCGGGGGCTGGGGCCAACGTCCTGACTTTC. Its translation: CSARVLAGAGANVLTF.

This clonotype was seen ten or more times. The gene calls are TRBV28 and TRBJ1-1, with 7 bases fitting TRBD1. The CDR3 extends over 17 amino acids. CDR1 MDHEN and CDR2 SYDVKM come from the germline V gene. V trimming: 5 bases; J trimming: 1 base; junction bases outside the gene matches: 13. CDR3 in DNA: TGTGCCAGCAGTCCCAGGGGGAGGGGAATAAGGAACACTGAAGCTTTCTTT. Its translation is CASSPRGRGIRNTEAFF.

This clonotype was found many times. The rearrangement links TRBV5-5 to TRBJ2-5; no reliable D call. The CDR3 extends over 15 amino acids. V was shortened by 1 base and J by 5 bases, with 15 bases between the two germline ends. Germline-derived CDR1 and CDR2 are SGHKS and YYEKEE (reference sequence). In DNA form, the CDR3 reads TGTGCCAGCAGCTTGCACGGACGGTTGGTGGAGACCCAGTACTTC. Its translation: CASSLHGRLVETQYF.

This clonotype was seen repeatedly, ten times or more. This chain links TRBV28 with TRBJ1-1; the D gene is possibly TRBD1 (6 bases). Germline CDR1 is MDHEN and CDR2 is SYDVKM. The CDR3 covers 14 residues. V lost 6 bases, J lost 4 bases, and 15 bases lay in between. CDR3 coding DNA: TGTGCCAGCAGCTGGGACAAGGGGGGCACTGAAGCTTTCTTT. Translating it yields CASSWDKGGTEAFF.

The V gene is TRBV7-3, the J gene TRBJ1-1; D is uncertain. CDR1 and CDR2 (germline): SGHTA, FQGTGA. Deletions cut 1 base from V and 0 bases from J, with 6 bases between. This CDR3 has 14 residues. The CDR3: CASSLIPVNTEAFF. CDR3 sequence (DNA): TGTGCCAGCAGCTTAATACCGGTGAACACTGAAGCTTTCTTT.

Many counts were recorded for this clonotype. The V and J genes are TRBV7-9 and TRBJ2-7; D may correspond to TRBD1 or TRBD2 (5 bases each). The CDR3 runs to 16 residues. Germline values: CDR1 SEHNR, CDR2 FQNEAQ (reference sequence). The germline V and J ends were trimmed by 4 bases and 5 bases, with 21 bases remaining between them. DNA of the CDR3: TGTGCCAGCAGCTCCTTTGGGACCCTCAAGGAACACGAGCAGTACTTC. Its protein is CASSSFGTLKEHEQYF.

There are many counts of this clonotype. The rearrangement uses TRBV6-5 and TRBJ1-5; weak D call: TRBD1 (5 bases). The V gene's germline CDR1 is MNHEY and CDR2 SVGAGI. This CDR3 is built from 13 residues. V was cut by 8 bases and J by 6 bases, with 14 bases left in between. The CDR3 region is CASQDSPGQPQHF. The CDR3, as DNA: TGTGCCAGCCAAGACAGCCCGGGTCAGCCCCAGCATTTT.

V is TRBV14 and J is TRBJ1-5, with 8 bases that match TRBD1. The CDR3 totals 14 residues. CDR1 is SGHDN and CDR2 is FVKESK in the germline V gene. With 4 bases clipped from V and 5 bases from J, the junction kept 4 bases outside the gene matches. The CDR3 bases are TGTGCCAGCAGCCTAGAGGACAGGGATCAGCCCCAGCATTTT. Translating it yields CASSLEDRDQPQHF.

In its sample, this clonotype was seen many times. The rearrangement joins TRBV2 to TRBJ1-5; D is unresolved. V gave up 5 bases and J gave up 11 bases, with 19 bases separating them. CDR1 is SNHLY, CDR2 FYNNEI, per germline. CDR3 length: 14 residues. CDR3 sequence (DNA): TGTGCCAGCAGTTACGACGGAGGGTACTACACCCAGCATTTT. Encoded protein: CASSYDGGYYTQHF.

V gene TRBV6-1 combines with J gene TRBJ1-1; D is uncertain. Per germline, CDR1 MNHNS and CDR2 SASEGT. Trimming shortened V by 4 bases and J by 5 bases, and 11 bases separated the two germline ends. This CDR3 is built from 13 residues. Here the CDR3 reads CASSALGQTEAFF. CDR3 coding DNA: TGTGCCAGCAGTGCTCTGGGTCAAACTGAAGCTTTCTTT.

This clonotype was counted many times. Here the CDR3 DNA reads TGTGCCAGCAGTTTATATGGGGGCTGCACCTCTGGAAACACCATATATTTT. It codes for CASSLYGGCTSGNTIYF. The chain uses TRBV28 and TRBJ1-3, with a tentative D call TRBD1 (6 bases). Germline-derived CDR1 and CDR2 are MDHEN and SYDVKM. This CDR3 region has 17 residues. Trimming removed 1 base at V and 0 bases at J, with 13 bases between.

The rearrangement uses TRBV19 and TRBJ2-7, with D possibly being TRBD1 or TRBD2 (5 bases each). This CDR3 is 13 amino acids long. The germline V gene encodes CDR1 LNHDA and CDR2 SQIVND (reference sequence). V lost 8 bases to trimming and J lost 5 bases, with 16 bases between them. In DNA, the CDR3 is TGTGCCAGTTGTCCTCGGGACGGCCACGAGCAGTACTTC. It is translated as CASCPRDGHEQYF.

This clonotype was detected many times. The chain carries TRBV6-5 and TRBJ1-3; D gene uncertain. V lost 2 bases to trimming and J lost 0 bases, with 5 bases between them. The CDR3 totals 14 residues. CDR1 is MNHEY and CDR2 is SVGAGI in the germline V gene. The CDR3 spells CASSYTDSGNTIYF. DNA of the CDR3: TGTGCCAGCAGTTACACGGACTCTGGAAACACCATATATTTT.